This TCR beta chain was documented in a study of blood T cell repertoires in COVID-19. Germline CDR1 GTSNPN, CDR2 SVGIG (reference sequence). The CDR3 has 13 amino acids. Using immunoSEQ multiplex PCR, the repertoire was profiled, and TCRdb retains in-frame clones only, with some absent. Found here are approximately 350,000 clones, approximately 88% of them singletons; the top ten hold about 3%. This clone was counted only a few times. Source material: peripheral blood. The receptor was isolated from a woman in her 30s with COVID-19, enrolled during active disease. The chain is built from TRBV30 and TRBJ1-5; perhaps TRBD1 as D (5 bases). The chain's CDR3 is CAPTAGSNQPQHF. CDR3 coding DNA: TGTGCTCCGACAGCCGGAAGCAATCAGCCCCAGCATTTT.